Detailed here is one T cell receptor beta chain. The V and J ends lost 6 bases and 3 bases, in that order; junction bases with no gene match: 10. The CDR3 loop spans 15 amino acids. The germline CDR1 and CDR2 sequences are MNHEY and SVGAGI. The data stem from a study of blood T cell repertoires in COVID-19. Here immunoSEQ multiplex PCR was the method, and the copy in TCRdb shows in-frame clones only, minus some. The data hold approximately 190,000 clones, with about 80% observed a single time. This chain uses TRBV6-5 with TRBJ1-2; 7 nucleotides line up with TRBD1. The source is a man in his 60s with acute or convalescent COVID-19. Input material: peripheral blood. CDR3 sequence reads: CASRPSGQAYYGYTF. In DNA, the CDR3 is TGTGCCAGCAGGCCCTCTGGACAGGCTTACTATGGCTACACCTTC.